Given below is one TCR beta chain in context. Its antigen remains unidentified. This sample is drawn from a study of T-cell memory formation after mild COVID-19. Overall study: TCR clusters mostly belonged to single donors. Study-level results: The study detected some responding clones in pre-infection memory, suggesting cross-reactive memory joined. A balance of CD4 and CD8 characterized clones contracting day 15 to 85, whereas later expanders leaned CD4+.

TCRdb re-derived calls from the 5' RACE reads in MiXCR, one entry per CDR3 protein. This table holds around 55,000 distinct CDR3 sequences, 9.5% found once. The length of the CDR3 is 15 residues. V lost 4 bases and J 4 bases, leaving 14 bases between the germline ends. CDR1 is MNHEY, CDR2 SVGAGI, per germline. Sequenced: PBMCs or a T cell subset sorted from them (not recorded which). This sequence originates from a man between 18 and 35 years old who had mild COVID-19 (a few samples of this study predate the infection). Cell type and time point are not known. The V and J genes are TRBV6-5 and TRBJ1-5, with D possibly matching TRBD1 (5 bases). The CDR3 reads CASSSSGTQNQPQHF. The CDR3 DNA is TGTGCCAGCAGTTCATCCGGGACCCAGAATCAGCCCCAGCATTTT.